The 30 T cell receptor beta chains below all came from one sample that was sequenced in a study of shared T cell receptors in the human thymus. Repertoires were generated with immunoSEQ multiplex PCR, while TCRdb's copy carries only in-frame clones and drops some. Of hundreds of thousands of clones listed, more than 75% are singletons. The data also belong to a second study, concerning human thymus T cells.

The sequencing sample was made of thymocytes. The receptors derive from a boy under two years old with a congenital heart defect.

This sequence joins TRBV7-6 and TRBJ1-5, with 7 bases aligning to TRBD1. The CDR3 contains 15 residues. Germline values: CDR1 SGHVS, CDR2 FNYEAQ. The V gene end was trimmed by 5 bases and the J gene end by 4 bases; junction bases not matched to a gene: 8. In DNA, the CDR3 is TGTGCCAGCAGCGTACAGGGGTTCGGGAATCAGCCCCAGCATTTT. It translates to CASSVQGFGNQPQHF.

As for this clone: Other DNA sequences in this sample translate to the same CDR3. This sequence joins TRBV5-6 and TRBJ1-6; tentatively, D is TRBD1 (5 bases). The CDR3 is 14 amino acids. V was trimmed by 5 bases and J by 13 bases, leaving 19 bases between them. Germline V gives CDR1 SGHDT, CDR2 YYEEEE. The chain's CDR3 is CASRPSWGDSPLHF. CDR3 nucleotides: TGTGCCAGCAGACCCTCTTGGGGGGACTCCCCCCTCCACTTT.

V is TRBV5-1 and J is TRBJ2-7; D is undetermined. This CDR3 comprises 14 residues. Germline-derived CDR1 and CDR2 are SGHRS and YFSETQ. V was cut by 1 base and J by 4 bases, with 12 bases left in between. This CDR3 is CASSLTSSSYEQYF. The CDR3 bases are TGCGCCAGCAGCTTGACGTCCTCCAGTTACGAGCAGTACTTC.

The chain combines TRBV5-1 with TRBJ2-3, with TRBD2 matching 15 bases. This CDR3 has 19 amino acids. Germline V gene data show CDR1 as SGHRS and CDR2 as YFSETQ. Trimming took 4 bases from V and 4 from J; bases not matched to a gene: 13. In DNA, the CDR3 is TGCGCCAGCAGCGGGGGACTAGCGGGGGGTCTCGCCGGGGCAGATACGCAGTATTTT. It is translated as CASSGGLAGGLAGADTQYF.

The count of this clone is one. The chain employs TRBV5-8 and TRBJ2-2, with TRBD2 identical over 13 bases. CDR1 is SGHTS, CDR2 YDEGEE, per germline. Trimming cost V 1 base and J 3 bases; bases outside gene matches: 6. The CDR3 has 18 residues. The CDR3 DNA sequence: TGTGCCAGCAGCTTGTTGGGACTAGCGGGATCTGACACCGGGGAGCTGTTTTTT. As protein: CASSLLGLAGSDTGELFF.

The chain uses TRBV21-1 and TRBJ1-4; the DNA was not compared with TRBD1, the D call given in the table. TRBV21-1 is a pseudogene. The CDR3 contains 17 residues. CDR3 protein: CASSNRGQGIGKEKLFF. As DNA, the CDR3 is TGTGCCAGCAGCAATAGGGGACAGGGGATTGGCAAAGAAAAACTGTTTTTT.

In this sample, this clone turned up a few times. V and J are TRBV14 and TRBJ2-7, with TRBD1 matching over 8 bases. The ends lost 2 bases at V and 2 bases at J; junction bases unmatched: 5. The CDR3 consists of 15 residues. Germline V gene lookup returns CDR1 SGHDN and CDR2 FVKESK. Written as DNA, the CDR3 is TGTGCCAGCAGCCAACGGACAGGGCGAACCTACGAGCAGTACTTC. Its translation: CASSQRTGRTYEQYF.

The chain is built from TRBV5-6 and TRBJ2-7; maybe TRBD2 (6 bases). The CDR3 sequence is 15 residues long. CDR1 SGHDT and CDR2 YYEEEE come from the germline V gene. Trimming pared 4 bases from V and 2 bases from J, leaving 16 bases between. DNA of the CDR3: TGTGCCAGCAGCCCAACCGGGACTGTGACCTACGAGCAGTACTTC. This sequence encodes CASSPTGTVTYEQYF.

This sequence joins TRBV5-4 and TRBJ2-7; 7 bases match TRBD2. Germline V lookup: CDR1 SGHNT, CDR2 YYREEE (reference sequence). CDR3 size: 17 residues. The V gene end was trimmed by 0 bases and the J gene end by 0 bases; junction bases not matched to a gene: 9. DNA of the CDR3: TGTGCCAGCAGCTTGGGGGAGGGCCCCGGAGGCTCCTACGAGCAGTACTTC. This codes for CASSLGEGPGGSYEQYF. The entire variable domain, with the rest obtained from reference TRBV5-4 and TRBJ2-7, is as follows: ETGVTQSPTHLIKTRGQQVTLRCSSQSGHNTVSWYQQALGQGPQFIFQYYREEENGRGNFPPRFSGLQFPNYSSELNVNALELDDSALYLCASSLGEGPGGSYEQYFGPGTRLTVT.

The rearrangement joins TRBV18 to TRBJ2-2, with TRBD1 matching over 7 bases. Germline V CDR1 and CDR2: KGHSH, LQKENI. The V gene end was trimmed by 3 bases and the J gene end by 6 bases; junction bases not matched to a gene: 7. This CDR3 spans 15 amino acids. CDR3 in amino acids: CASSPPGQPAGELFF. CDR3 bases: TGTGCCAGCTCACCCCCGGGACAGCCTGCCGGGGAGCTGTTTTTT.

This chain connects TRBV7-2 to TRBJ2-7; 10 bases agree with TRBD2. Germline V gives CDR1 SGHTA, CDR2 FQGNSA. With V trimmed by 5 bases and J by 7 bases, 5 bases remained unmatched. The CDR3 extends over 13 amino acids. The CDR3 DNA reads TGTGCCAGCAGCGGAGAGCGGGAGGGTGAGCAGTACTTC. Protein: CASSGEREGEQYF.

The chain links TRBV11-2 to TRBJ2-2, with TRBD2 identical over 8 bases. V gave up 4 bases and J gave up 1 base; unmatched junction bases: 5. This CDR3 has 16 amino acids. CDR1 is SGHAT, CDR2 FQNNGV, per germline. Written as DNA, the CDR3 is TGTGCCAGCAGCTCACTAGCGGAGAGGAACACCGGGGAGCTGTTTTTT. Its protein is CASSSLAERNTGELFF.

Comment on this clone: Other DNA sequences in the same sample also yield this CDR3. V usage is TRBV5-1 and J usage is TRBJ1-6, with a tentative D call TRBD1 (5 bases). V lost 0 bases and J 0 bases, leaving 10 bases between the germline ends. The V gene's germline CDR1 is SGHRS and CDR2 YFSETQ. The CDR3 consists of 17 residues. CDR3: CASSLGLQVSYNSPLHF. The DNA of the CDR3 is TGCGCCAGCAGCTTGGGGCTACAGGTCTCCTATAATTCACCCCTCCACTTT.

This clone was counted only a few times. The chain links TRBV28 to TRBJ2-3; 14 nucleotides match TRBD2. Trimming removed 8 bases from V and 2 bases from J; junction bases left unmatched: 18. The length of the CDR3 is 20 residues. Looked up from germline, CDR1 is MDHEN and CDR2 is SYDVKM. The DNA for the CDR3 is TGTGCCAGCGTCCCCACGCCGGGACTAGCGGGAGAACCAATCACAGATACGCAGTATTTT. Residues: CASVPTPGLAGEPITDTQYF.

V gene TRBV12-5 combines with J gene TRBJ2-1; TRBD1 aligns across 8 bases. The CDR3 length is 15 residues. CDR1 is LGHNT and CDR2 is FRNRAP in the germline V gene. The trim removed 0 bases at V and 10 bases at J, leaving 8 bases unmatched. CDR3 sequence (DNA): TGTGCTAGTGGTTTGGTCCGGGACAGGCTGGGCGAGCAGTTCTTC. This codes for CASGLVRDRLGEQFF.

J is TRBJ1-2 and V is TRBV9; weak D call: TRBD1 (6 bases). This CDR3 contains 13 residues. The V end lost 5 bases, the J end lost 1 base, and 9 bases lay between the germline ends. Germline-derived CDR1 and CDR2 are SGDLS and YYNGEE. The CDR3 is CASRRQDNYGYTF. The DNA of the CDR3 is TGTGCCAGCAGGAGACAGGATAACTATGGCTACACCTTC.

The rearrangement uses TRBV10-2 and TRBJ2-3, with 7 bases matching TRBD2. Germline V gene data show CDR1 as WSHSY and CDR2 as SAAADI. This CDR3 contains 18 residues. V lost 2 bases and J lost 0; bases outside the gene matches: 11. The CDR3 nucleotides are TGCGCCAGCAGTGAGCCTCTAGCGGAGTTGGCTAGCACAGATACGCAGTATTTT. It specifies CASSEPLAELASTDTQYF.

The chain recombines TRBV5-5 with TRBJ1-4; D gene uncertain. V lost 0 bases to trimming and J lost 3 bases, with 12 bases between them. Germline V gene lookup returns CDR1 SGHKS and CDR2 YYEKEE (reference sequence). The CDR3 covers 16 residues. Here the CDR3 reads CASSLGPTGANEKLFF. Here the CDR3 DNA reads TGTGCCAGCAGCTTGGGGCCGACCGGGGCTAATGAAAAACTGTTTTTT.

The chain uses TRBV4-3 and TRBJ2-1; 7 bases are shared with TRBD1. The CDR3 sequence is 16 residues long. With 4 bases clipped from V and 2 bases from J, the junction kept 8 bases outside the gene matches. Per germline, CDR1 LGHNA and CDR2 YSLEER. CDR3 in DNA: TGCGCCAGCAGCCTAAGCGACAGGGATACCTACAATGAGCAGTTCTTC. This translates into CASSLSDRDTYNEQFF.

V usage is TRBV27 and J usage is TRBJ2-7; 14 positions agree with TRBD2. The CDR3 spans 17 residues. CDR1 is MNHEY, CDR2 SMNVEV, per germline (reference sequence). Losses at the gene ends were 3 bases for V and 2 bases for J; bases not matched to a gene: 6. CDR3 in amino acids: CASSFNSGLAGAYEQYF. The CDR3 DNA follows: TGTGCCAGCAGTTTTAACTCGGGACTAGCGGGAGCCTACGAGCAGTACTTC.

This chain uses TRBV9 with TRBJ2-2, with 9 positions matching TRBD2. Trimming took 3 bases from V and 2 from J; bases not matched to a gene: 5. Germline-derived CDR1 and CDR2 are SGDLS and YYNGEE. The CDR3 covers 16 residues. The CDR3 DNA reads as TGTGCCAGCAGCGGCCGCGGGGGGGGTAACACCGGGGAGCTGTTTTTT. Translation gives CASSGRGGGNTGELFF.

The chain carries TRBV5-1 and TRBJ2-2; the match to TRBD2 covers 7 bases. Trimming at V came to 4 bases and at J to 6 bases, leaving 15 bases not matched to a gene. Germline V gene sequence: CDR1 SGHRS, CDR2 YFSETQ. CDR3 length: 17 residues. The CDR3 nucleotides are TGCGCCAGCAGCCCCGAAGTCGGGGGGAGGGATGCCGGGGAGCTGTTTTTT. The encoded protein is CASSPEVGGRDAGELFF.

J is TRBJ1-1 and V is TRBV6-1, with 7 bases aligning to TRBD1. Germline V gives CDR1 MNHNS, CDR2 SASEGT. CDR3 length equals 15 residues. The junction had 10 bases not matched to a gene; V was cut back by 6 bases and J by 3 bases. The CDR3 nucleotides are TGTGCCAGCAGCCAACAGGGGAAGGGTGACACTGAAGCTTTCTTT. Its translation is CASSQQGKGDTEAFF.

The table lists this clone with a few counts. The chain's CDR3 is CASSYIRVQGYQPQHF. For the CDR3, the DNA is TGTGCCAGCAGTTATATCAGGGTGCAGGGGTATCAGCCCCAGCATTTT. The rearrangement links TRBV28 to TRBJ1-5, with D maybe TRBD1 (6 bases). There are 16 residues in the CDR3. Trimming removed 4 bases from V and 5 bases from J, with 18 bases in between. Germline V gene sequence: CDR1 MDHEN, CDR2 SYDVKM.

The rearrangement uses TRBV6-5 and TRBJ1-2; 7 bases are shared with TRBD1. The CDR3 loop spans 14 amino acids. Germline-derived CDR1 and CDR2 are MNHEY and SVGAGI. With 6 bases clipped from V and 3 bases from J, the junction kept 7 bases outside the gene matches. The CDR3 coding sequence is TGTGCCAGCAGCGCTAGGGGGACAGACTATGGCTACACCTTC. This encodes CASSARGTDYGYTF.

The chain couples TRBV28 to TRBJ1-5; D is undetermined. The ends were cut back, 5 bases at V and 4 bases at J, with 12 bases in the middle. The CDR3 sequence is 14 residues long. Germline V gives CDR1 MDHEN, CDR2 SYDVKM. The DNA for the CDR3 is TGTGCCAGCAGTCCGGGATCTAGAAATCAGCCCCAGCATTTT. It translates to CASSPGSRNQPQHF. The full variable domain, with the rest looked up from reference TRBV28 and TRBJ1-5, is DVKVTQSSRYLVKRTGEKVFLECVQDMDHENMFWYRQDPGLGLRLIYFSYDVKMKEKGDIPEGYSVSREKKERFSLILESASTNQTSMYLCASSPGSRNQPQHFGDGTRLSIL.

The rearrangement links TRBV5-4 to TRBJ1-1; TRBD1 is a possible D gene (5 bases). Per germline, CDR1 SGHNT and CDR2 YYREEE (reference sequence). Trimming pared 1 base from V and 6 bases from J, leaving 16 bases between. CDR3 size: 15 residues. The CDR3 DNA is TGTGCCAGCAGCTTGATGGGGCAGGGAAAAGCTGAAGCTTTCTTT. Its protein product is CASSLMGQGKAEAFF.

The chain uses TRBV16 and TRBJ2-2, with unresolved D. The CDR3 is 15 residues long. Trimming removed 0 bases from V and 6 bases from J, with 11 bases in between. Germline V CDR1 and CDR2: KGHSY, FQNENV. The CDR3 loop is CASSQSISEAGELFF. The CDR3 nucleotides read TGTGCCAGCAGCCAATCGATTAGTGAAGCCGGGGAGCTGTTTTTT.

The CDR3 bases are TGTGCCACCAGCAGAGGTACAGCAGGGAAACAAGAGACCCAGTACTTC. Protein sequence: CATSRGTAGKQETQYF. The rearrangement joins TRBV15 to TRBJ2-5, with D possibly TRBD1 on 5 matching bases. V lost 1 base, J lost 2 bases, and 14 bases lay in between. The CDR3 has 16 residues. The germline V gene has CDR1 LNHNV and CDR2 YYDKDF (reference sequence).

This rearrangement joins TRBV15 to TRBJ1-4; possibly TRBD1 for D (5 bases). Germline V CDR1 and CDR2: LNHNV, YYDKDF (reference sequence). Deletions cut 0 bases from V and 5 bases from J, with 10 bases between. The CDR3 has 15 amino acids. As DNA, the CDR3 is TGTGCCACCAGCAGAGATCGACAGATGAATGAAAAACTGTTTTTT. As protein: CATSRDRQMNEKLFF.